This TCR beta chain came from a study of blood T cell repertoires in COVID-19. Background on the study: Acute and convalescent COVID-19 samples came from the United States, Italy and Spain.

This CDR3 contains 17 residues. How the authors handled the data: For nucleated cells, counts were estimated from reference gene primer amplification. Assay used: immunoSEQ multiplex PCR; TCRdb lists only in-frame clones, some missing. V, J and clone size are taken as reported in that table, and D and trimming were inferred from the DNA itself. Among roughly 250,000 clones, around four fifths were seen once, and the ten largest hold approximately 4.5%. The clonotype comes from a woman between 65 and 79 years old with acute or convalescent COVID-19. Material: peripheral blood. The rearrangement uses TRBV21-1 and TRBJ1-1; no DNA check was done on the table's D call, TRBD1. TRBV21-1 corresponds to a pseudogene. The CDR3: CASRLQGSRVFDTEAFF. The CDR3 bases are TGTGCCAGCAGGCTACAGGGGAGCCGGGTCTTCGACACTGAAGCTTTCTTT.